A selection of T cell receptor beta chains follows, all from one sample in a study of blood T cell repertoires in COVID-19. Sequenced by immunoSEQ multiplex PCR; TCRdb stores in-frame clones only, minus some. Among under 65,000 clones listed, more than 75% were seen once. Sequencing was carried out using PBMCs or T cells enriched from blood (not recorded which). The receptors stem from a woman in her fifties or sixties with acute COVID-19. Both conserved end residues are part of each CDR3.

>TRBV2
CASRDYRDRGSPLHF
>TRBV10-1
CASSGQGATGELFF
>TRBV2
CASSPSNNEQFF
>TRBV27
CASSLGRGRAGYEQYF
>TRBV7-9
CASSSRRDDGEQYF
>TRBV9
CASSGLGGSYNEQFF
>TRBV27
CASREQGAGANVLTF
>TRBV21-1
CASSIYRDGYTF
>TRBV20-1
CSASSDRGHQPQHF
>TRBV7-3
CASSPIHTGELFF
>TRBV4-1
CASSQGGGRATEAFF
>TRBV10-2
CASSEQGGNQPQHF
>TRBV7-7
CASSSGAANTGELFF
>TRBV19
CASTLVWSSGANVLTF
>TRBV30
CAWSVQSGTLEAFF
>TRBV6-1
CASSERRGLEQYF
>TRBV7-9
CASSISNRGYTGELFF
>TRBV27
CASSLVARPSYEQYF
>TRBV5-1
CASSEQRESSGANVLTF
>TRBV2
CASSGTPTGELFF
>TRBV7-2
CASSFPGTVPYGYTF
>TRBV9
CASSVNSNRGHQPQHF
>TRBV6-5
CASSYSVGGYQFF